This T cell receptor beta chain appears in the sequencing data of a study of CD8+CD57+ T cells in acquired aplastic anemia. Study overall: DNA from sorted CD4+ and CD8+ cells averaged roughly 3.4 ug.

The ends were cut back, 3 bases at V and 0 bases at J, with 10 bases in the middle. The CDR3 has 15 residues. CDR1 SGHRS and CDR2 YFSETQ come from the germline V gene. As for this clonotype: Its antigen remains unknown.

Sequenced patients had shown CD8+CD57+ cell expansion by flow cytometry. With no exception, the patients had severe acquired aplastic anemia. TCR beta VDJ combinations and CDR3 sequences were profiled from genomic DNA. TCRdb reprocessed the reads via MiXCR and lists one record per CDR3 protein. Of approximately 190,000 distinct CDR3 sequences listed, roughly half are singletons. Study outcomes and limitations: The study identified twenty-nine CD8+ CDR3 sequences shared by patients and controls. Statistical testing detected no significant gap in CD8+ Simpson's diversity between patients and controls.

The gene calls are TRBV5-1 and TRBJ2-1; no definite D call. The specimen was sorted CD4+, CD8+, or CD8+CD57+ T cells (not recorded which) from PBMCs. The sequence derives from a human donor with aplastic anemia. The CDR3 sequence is CASSSPLSSYNEQFF. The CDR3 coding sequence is TGCGCCAGCAGCTCTCCGTTGAGCTCCTACAATGAGCAGTTCTTC.